The 29 T cell receptor beta chains below all came from one sample that was sequenced in a study of human T cells and chemical hapten exposure. In TCRdb, the RACE reads were re-called with MiXCR into one record per CDR3 protein. The sample includes 35,000 to 50,000 distinct CDR3 sequences, 4.3% of them seen just once. Time point of the sample: healthy volunteer bleed at 2 weeks. The study extracted total RNA from unfractionated whole blood. Specimen: whole blood. These receptors all come from a female donor in good health. Some clones in this sample may be carry-over from other donors' samples.

This clonotype has at least ten counts. The V and J genes are TRBV3-1 and TRBJ2-1; D is possibly TRBD2 (7 bases). Between the trimmed V and J ends, which lost 1 base and 9 bases, there was a span of 13 bases. CDR3 length: 14 residues. CDR1 and CDR2 (germline): LGHDT, YNNKEL (reference sequence). CDR3 residues: CASSQVAGAGEQFF. DNA of the CDR3: TGTGCCAGCAGCCAAGTGGCGGGGGCTGGTGAGCAGTTCTTC.

There are many counts of this clonotype. V is TRBV4-3 and J is TRBJ1-4, with TRBD1 as a possible D gene (5 bases). Germline V gene data show CDR1 as LGHNA and CDR2 as YSLEER. This CDR3 contains 12 residues. The V end lost 5 bases, the J end lost 12 bases, and 13 bases lay between the germline ends. The DNA for the CDR3 is TGCGCCAGCAGCTCTGAGGGGTTCCAACTGTTTTTT. It yields the protein CASSSEGFQLFF.

There are a few counts of this clonotype. The chain is built from TRBV25-1 and TRBJ2-3; possibly TRBD2 for D (7 bases). V was pared by 3 bases and J by 4 bases, with 17 bases between. Germline values: CDR1 MGHDK, CDR2 SYGVNS. CDR3 length equals 16 residues. In DNA, the CDR3 is TGTGCCAGCAGTGAGACACCGCGGGGGCTGGCAGATACGCAGTATTTT. This gives the protein CASSETPRGLADTQYF.

This clonotype appeared many times. The chain employs TRBV12-3 or TRBV12-4 and TRBJ1-5, with D unresolved. Trimming left V 5 bases short and J 8 bases short, with 13 bases between. The CDR3 consists of 13 residues. In nucleotides, the CDR3 is TGTGCCAGCAGTGCGGGTTTTATGGAGCCCCAGCATTTT. Amino acids: CASSAGFMEPQHF.

This clonotype was counted only a few times. The chain employs TRBV6-5 and TRBJ1-1; 7 bases are a match to TRBD1. V lost 5 bases to trimming and J lost 1 base; unmatched junction nucleotides: 7. CDR1 and CDR2 from the germline V gene are MNHEY and SVGAGI. This CDR3 is built from 15 residues. This CDR3 is CASSRSGTANTEAFF. CDR3 DNA sequence: TGTGCCAGCAGTCGAAGCGGGACAGCGAACACTGAAGCTTTCTTT.

This clonotype was seen repeatedly, ten times or more. CDR3 region: CASSQGRGLNSPLHF. The CDR3 region has the DNA TGTGCCAGCAGCCAAGGCCGGGGGTTGAATTCACCCCTCCACTTT. The gene calls are TRBV3-1 and TRBJ1-6; perhaps TRBD1 as D (5 bases). The CDR3 length is 15 residues. Trimming left V 1 base short and J 7 bases short, with 11 bases between. Germline V gives CDR1 LGHDT, CDR2 YNNKEL (reference sequence).

V is TRBV28 and J is TRBJ2-7; TRBD2 might be the D (7 bases). V shed 6 bases and J shed 6 bases, with 18 bases lying between them. The CDR3 has 14 amino acids. CDR1 is MDHEN and CDR2 is SYDVKM in the germline V gene. The CDR3 loop is CASRRGGRAAEQYF. Here the CDR3 DNA reads TGTGCCAGCAGGAGAGGGGGGAGGGCCGCCGAGCAGTACTTC.

Many counts were recorded for this clonotype. This sequence joins TRBV28 and TRBJ1-1, with D perhaps TRBD1 (6 bases). This CDR3 is built from 11 residues. Per germline, CDR1 MDHEN and CDR2 SYDVKM. V was pared by 5 bases and J by 8 bases, with 9 bases between. CDR3 sequence reads: CASSQDREAFF. The CDR3 DNA is TGTGCCAGCAGTCAAGACAGGGAAGCTTTCTTT.

Many counts were recorded for this clonotype. J is TRBJ2-6 and V is TRBV28, with D possibly being TRBD2 (5 bases). Germline V gene lookup returns CDR1 MDHEN and CDR2 SYDVKM. Trimming cost V 0 bases and J 1 base, with 13 bases left between them. The CDR3 sequence is 18 residues long. The CDR3 DNA reads TGTGCCAGCAGTTTATGGAGCGGCTTGGGTTCTGGGGCCAACGTCCTGACTTTC. Its translation is CASSLWSGLGSGANVLTF. Using reference TRBV28 and TRBJ2-6 for the parts outside the CDR3, the full variable domain is DVKVTQSSRYLVKRTGEKVFLECVQDMDHENMFWYRQDPGLGLRLIYFSYDVKMKEKGDIPEGYSVSREKKERFSLILESASTNQTSMYLCASSLWSGLGSGANVLTFGAGSRLTVL.

This clonotype showed up just a few times. The chain couples TRBV12-3 or TRBV12-4 to TRBJ2-7, with a possible D match to TRBD2 (6 bases). The V and J ends lost 5 bases and 0 bases respectively, with 11 bases between them. The CDR3 runs 14 residues. The CDR3 here is CASSSGLNSYEQYF. In DNA, the CDR3 is TGTGCCAGCAGTAGCGGGTTAAACTCCTACGAGCAGTACTTC.

This clonotype was counted at least ten times. V is TRBV24-1 and J is TRBJ2-6; 8 bases are a match to TRBD1. CDR3 length: 17 amino acids. The germline V gene has CDR1 KGHDR and CDR2 SFDVKD. V dropped 4 bases and J dropped 1; count of bases not matched to a gene: 5. As DNA, the CDR3 is TGTGCCACCAGTGAGCATCGGACAGGGTCTGGGGCCAACGTCCTGACTTTC. Protein: CATSEHRTGSGANVLTF.

This clonotype was counted ten times or more. The rearrangement joins TRBV3-1 to TRBJ1-1, with D perhaps matching TRBD1 (6 bases). This CDR3 is 13 amino acids long. Trimming removed 6 bases at V and 1 base at J, with 9 bases between. In germline, CDR1 is LGHDT, CDR2 YNNKEL (reference sequence). CDR3 bases: TGTGCCAGCAGGGAACAGGGGAACACTGAAGCTTTCTTT. Its protein is CASREQGNTEAFF.

This clonotype was detected many times. The rearrangement uses TRBV5-1 and TRBJ2-7, with TRBD1 as a possible D gene (5 bases). From germline, CDR1 is SGHRS and CDR2 YFSETQ. Trimming cost V 5 bases and J 1 base, with 16 bases left between them. This CDR3 comprises 15 residues. For the CDR3, the DNA is TGCGCCAGCAGTCAAACAGGTCTGAGGTCCTACGAGCAGTACTTC. The encoded protein is CASSQTGLRSYEQYF.

This clonotype came up a few times. The J gene is TRBJ1-1, the V gene TRBV12-3 or TRBV12-4, with TRBD1 matching over 9 bases. This CDR3 is built from 13 residues. The trim removed 3 bases at V and 11 bases at J, leaving 7 bases unmatched. The DNA for the CDR3 is TGTGCCAGCAGTTTCAGGGACAGGGCAGTGGCTTTCTTT. Protein: CASSFRDRAVAFF.

This clonotype was observed many times. V usage is TRBV5-1 and J usage is TRBJ2-5, with TRBD2 identical over 8 bases. Unmatched junction bases numbered 9, after V lost 5 bases and J lost 0 bases. Germline CDR1 is SGHRS and CDR2 is YFSETQ. CDR3 size: 16 residues. CDR3 amino acids: CASRPSRGGYQETQYF. The CDR3 coding sequence is TGCGCCAGCAGACCGTCCCGCGGGGGGTACCAAGAGACCCAGTACTTC.

This clonotype has more than one count but fewer than ten. The chain recombines TRBV12-3 or TRBV12-4 with TRBJ2-1; 8 nucleotides agree with TRBD2. The V gene end was trimmed by 5 bases and the J gene end by 10 bases; junction bases not matched to a gene: 7. This CDR3 region has 13 residues. Here the CDR3 DNA reads TGTGCCAGCAGTCCCGGGGGGGCGGGGGAGCAGTTCTTC. It encodes CASSPGGAGEQFF.

The CDR3 region has the DNA TGTGCCAGCAGTTTATATTTACAGGACGGCAATCAGCCCCAGCATTTT. Its protein is CASSLYLQDGNQPQHF. The chain has TRBV27 and TRBJ1-5; weak D call: TRBD1 (5 bases). V lost 1 base and J 2 bases, leaving 12 bases between the germline ends. Per germline, CDR1 MNHEY and CDR2 SMNVEV (reference sequence). CDR3 length equals 16 residues.

This clonotype showed up many times. The chain links TRBV7-2 to TRBJ2-4; D is possibly TRBD1 or TRBD2 (5 bases each). The CDR3 runs 14 residues. Trimming left V 4 bases short and J 0 bases short, with 7 bases between. The germline V gene encodes CDR1 SGHTA and CDR2 FQGNSA. The CDR3 loop reads CASSWGSAKNIQYF. CDR3 in DNA: TGTGCCAGCAGCTGGGGGTCAGCCAAAAACATTCAGTACTTC.

This clonotype was detected many times. The J gene is TRBJ1-2, the V gene TRBV3-1; no definite D call. Germline assignment: CDR1 LGHDT and CDR2 YNNKEL (reference sequence). Trimming removed 2 bases from V and 2 bases from J, with 6 bases in between. The CDR3 covers 13 residues. The CDR3 nucleotides read TGTGCCAGCAGCCAATTAAGCAACTATGGCTACACCTTC. Its translation: CASSQLSNYGYTF. The entire variable domain, with the rest obtained from reference TRBV3-1 and TRBJ1-2, is as follows: DTAVSQTPKYLVTQMGNDKSIKCEQNLGHDTMYWYKQDSKKFLKIMFSYNNKELIINETVPNRFSPKSPDKAHLNLHINSLELGDSAVYFCASSQLSNYGYTFGSGTRLTVV.

This clonotype occurred many times. The J gene is TRBJ1-2, the V gene TRBV6-5, with 7 positions matching TRBD1. This CDR3 has 14 residues. Germline V gene sequence: CDR1 MNHEY, CDR2 SVGAGI. V trimming: 4 bases; J trimming: 5 bases; junction bases outside the gene matches: 7. Here the CDR3 reads CASSSQGLKYGYTF. In nucleotides, the CDR3 is TGTGCCAGCAGTTCACAGGGGTTGAAGTATGGCTACACCTTC.

At least ten counts were recorded for this clonotype. The chain is built from TRBV6-2 or TRBV6-3 and TRBJ2-7, with D unclear. V shed 4 bases and J shed 7 bases, with 8 bases lying between them. The CDR3 length is 11 residues. Germline V gene data show CDR1 as MNHEY and CDR2 as SVGEGT. The CDR3 nucleotides read TGTGCCAGCAGTTCCCCGGTAGAGCAGTACTTC. Its translation is CASSSPVEQYF.

This clonotype was picked up many times. The CDR3 spells CASSSGQGKQETQYF. For the CDR3, the DNA is TGTGCCAGCAGCTCCGGACAGGGGAAACAAGAGACCCAGTACTTC. The J gene is TRBJ2-5, the V gene TRBV7-2, with 9 bases fitting TRBD1. Germline-derived CDR1 and CDR2 are SGHTA and FQGNSA. V lost 4 bases to trimming and J lost 2 bases; unmatched junction nucleotides: 5. The CDR3 is made up of 15 amino acids.

In its sample, this clonotype was seen a few times. CDR3 sequence reads: CASSLSASGGTDTQYF. CDR3 sequence (DNA): TGTGCCAGCAGTTTATCCGCTAGCGGGGGCACAGATACGCAGTATTTT. The V and J genes are TRBV27 and TRBJ2-3; 9 nucleotides agree with TRBD2. Germline CDR1 is MNHEY and CDR2 is SMNVEV (reference sequence). The CDR3 runs 16 residues. The V segment lost 0 bases and the J segment 1 base; nucleotides outside the gene matches: 2.

This clonotype was seen at least ten times. V usage is TRBV6-5 and J usage is TRBJ1-4; D call uncertain. Trimming left V 10 bases short and J 15 bases short, with 27 bases between. CDR3 length equals 14 residues. Germline V gives CDR1 MNHEY, CDR2 SVGAGI. CDR3 residues: CATMTTDLPAVVFF. The CDR3 bases are TGTGCCACCATGACCACAGATCTACCGGCGGTAGTGTTTTTT.

Ten or more counts support this clonotype. CDR3 loop: CASTHGISPLHF. DNA of the CDR3: TGTGCCAGCACCCACGGGATTTCACCCCTCCACTTT. The chain links TRBV6-5 to TRBJ1-6; no reliable D call. There are 12 residues in the CDR3. From germline, CDR1 is MNHEY and CDR2 SVGAGI. V gave up 7 bases and J gave up 9 bases, with 10 bases separating them.

The table lists this clonotype with many counts. Its ends do not fully match the called genes, so a read error is possible. The gene calls are TRBV20-1 and TRBJ1-1, with D possibly matching TRBD1 (6 bases). The CDR3 is 10 amino acids. Germline CDR1 DFQATT, CDR2 SNEGSKA (reference sequence). The CDR3 sequence: CSAGDREAFF. In DNA form, the CDR3 reads TGCAGTGCTGGAGACAGGGAAGCTTTCTTT.

This clonotype was counted ten times or more. The chain couples TRBV9 to TRBJ1-6; no clear D gene. The germline CDR1 and CDR2 sequences are SGDLS and YYNGEE. V was cut by 2 bases and J by 3 bases, with 9 bases left in between. CDR3 size: 15 residues. This chain's CDR3 is CASSVVADYNSPLHF. CDR3 nucleotide sequence: TGTGCCAGCAGCGTGGTGGCAGACTATAATTCACCCCTCCACTTT.

Many counts were recorded for this clonotype. The chain couples TRBV30 to TRBJ2-7, with D perhaps TRBD1 or TRBD2 (5 bases each). Germline-derived CDR1 and CDR2 are GTSNPN and SVGIG (reference sequence). Trimming left V 0 bases short and J 6 bases short, with 12 bases between. The CDR3 extends over 13 amino acids. The CDR3 DNA reads as TGTGCCTGGAGTGTAAGGATTGGGGGCGAGCAGTACTTC. It specifies CAWSVRIGGEQYF.

This clonotype was counted ten times or more. The V gene is TRBV20-1, the J gene TRBJ2-7; maybe TRBD2 (6 bases). The CDR3 is 14 residues long. The V end lost 0 bases, the J end lost 5 bases, and 14 bases lay between the germline ends. Germline loops: CDR1 DFQATT, CDR2 SNEGSKA (reference sequence). CDR3 in DNA: TGCAGTGCTAGAGATAGCGGACGTGCCAACGAGCAGTACTTC. This codes for CSARDSGRANEQYF.